Detailed here is one TCR beta chain. Its target is not known. These data are taken from a study of T cell responses to AZD1222 COVID-19 vaccine. Study results and limitations: Repertoires were obtained solely post-peak T cell response. The donor group comprised mostly white British people and more females; the analysis possibly underestimated clonal diversity.

Sequencing used immunoSEQ multiplex PCR; TCRdb keeps in-frame clones, though not all of them. The table records about 120,000 clones, 88% of them present only once. CDR1 is LNHDA and CDR2 is SQIVND in the germline V gene (reference sequence). The CDR3 has 13 amino acids. Trimming stripped 7 bases from V and 3 bases from J, with 10 bases between. The input for sequencing was peripheral blood, taken 28 days after the second AZD1222 dose. The sequence was collected from an adult who received the AZD1222 COVID-19 vaccine. The rearrangement joins TRBV19 to TRBJ1-5, with D tentatively TRBD1 (6 bases). CDR3 nucleotides: TGTGCCAGTAACACAGGGAACAATCAGCCCCAGCATTTT. This codes for CASNTGNNQPQHF. Filled out from reference TRBV19 and TRBJ1-5, the complete variable domain reads DGGITQSPKYLFRKEGQNVTLSCEQNLNHDAMYWYRQDPGQGLRLIYYSQIVNDFQKGDIAEGYSVSREKKESFPLTVTSAQKNPTAFYLCASNTGNNQPQHFGDGTRLSIL.